What follows is one TCR beta chain and its context. The data derive from a study of blood T cell repertoires in COVID-19. At the level of the study: Samples representing acute and convalescent COVID-19 were sourced from the United States, Italy and Spain.

Original handling: Reference gene primer amplification in the assay estimated nucleated cell counts. Produced via immunoSEQ multiplex PCR; TCRdb's table is partial and in-frame only. D and trimming were read from the DNA, whereas the V and J calls and clone size are those reported in that table. The profile shows some 90,000 clones, approximately 70% of them singletons. From germline, CDR1 is LNHDA and CDR2 SQIVND (reference sequence). The CDR3 consists of 16 residues. Between the trimmed V and J ends, which lost 5 bases and 2 bases, there was a span of 16 bases. This receptor was obtained from a woman aged 60-75 years in a cohort sampled during active or convalescent COVID-19. Sequencing used peripheral blood. This sequence joins TRBV19 and TRBJ1-3; D is possibly TRBD1 (6 bases). The CDR3 spells CASSPTQGAPGNTIYF. The CDR3 DNA is TGTGCCAGTAGTCCTACACAGGGAGCACCTGGAAACACCATATATTTT.